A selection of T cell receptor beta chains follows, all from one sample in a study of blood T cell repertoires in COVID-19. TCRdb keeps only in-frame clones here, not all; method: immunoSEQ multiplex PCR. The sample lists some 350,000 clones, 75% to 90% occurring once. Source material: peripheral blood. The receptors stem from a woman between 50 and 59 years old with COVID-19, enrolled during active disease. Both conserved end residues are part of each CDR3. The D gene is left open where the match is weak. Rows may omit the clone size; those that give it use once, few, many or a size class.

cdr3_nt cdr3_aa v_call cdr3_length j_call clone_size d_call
TGTGCCAGTAGTCCAAGACTAGCGGGCTACAATGAGCAGTTCTTC CASSPRLAGYNEQFF TRBV19 15 TRBJ2-1 . TRBD2
TGTGCCTGGAGGCTAGACCAAGAGACCCAGTACTTC CAWRLDQETQYF TRBV30 12 TRBJ2-5 . .
TGTGCCAGCAGCCAAGCACAGGGCAGGGAAAAACTGTTTTTT CASSQAQGREKLFF TRBV4-2 14 TRBJ1-4 . .
TGTGCCAGCAGATGGACTAGCGGAGGCTACGAGCAGTACTTC CASRWTSGGYEQYF TRBV5-8 14 TRBJ2-7 . TRBD2
TGTGCCAGCAGTTTTATCGGGTCAGCTGAAGCTTTCTTT CASSFIGSAEAFF TRBV5-6 13 TRBJ1-1 few .
TGTGCCTGGAGTTTGGGGCTAGCGGCTAGCACAGATACGCAGTATTTT CAWSLGLAASTDTQYF TRBV30 16 TRBJ2-3 . TRBD2
TGTGCCTGGAGTGTGGGCAGGGCAGCCGGGGAGCTGTTTTTT CAWSVGRAAGELFF TRBV30 14 TRBJ2-2 . .
TGTGCCAGCAGTAGTCTTAGGAACACTGAAGCTTTCTTT CASSSLRNTEAFF TRBV6-5 13 TRBJ1-1 . .
TGTGCCAGCATGGCTAGCGGGGCCCGGAGCATTCAGTACTTC CASMASGARSIQYF TRBV2 14 TRBJ2-4 . TRBD2
TGTGCCAGTATCGGGGTTTTCTCGGAAATGAACACTGAAGCTTTCTTT CASIGVFSEMNTEAFF TRBV19 16 TRBJ1-1 . .
TGTGCCAGCAGCCTCGAGACGGGACAGGGCGGCGAGCAGTACTTC CASSLETGQGGEQYF TRBV7-3 15 TRBJ2-7 few TRBD1
TGTGCCATCAGTGACCCAGGACAGGGGGCAGAGGGGACTGAAGCTTTCTTT CAISDPGQGAEGTEAFF TRBV10-3 17 TRBJ1-1 . TRBD1
TGTGCCAGCAGCAGGGCTAGCGGGGGGAGCTCCTACAATGAGCAGTTCTTC CASSRASGGSSYNEQFF TRBV9 17 TRBJ2-1 . TRBD2
TGTGCCAGCACCTCGGGACTAGCTGGAGAGCAGTACTTC CASTSGLAGEQYF TRBV21-1 13 TRBJ2-7 . .
TGTGCCAGCACAACCGGGACAGGTTCCTATCAGCATTTT CASTTGTGSYQHF TRBV28 13 TRBJ1-5 . TRBD1
TGTGCCAGCATCGAGGGGGCGAATTCACCCCTCCACTTT CASIEGANSPLHF TRBV6-5 13 TRBJ1-6 . TRBD1
TGTGCTAGCAGCTTAGCGCGGGCGGGAACTATCACAGATACGCAGTATTTT CASSLARAGTITDTQYF TRBV7-7 17 TRBJ2-3 . .
TGTGCCAGCAGCCAGGGTAGCGGGATCTACGAGCAGTACTTC CASSQGSGIYEQYF TRBV3-1/TRBV3-2 14 TRBJ2-7 . TRBD2
TGTGCCAGCAGTTTACTACCCAACACCTTCAATGAGCAGTTCTTC CASSLLPNTFNEQFF TRBV6-4 15 TRBJ2-1 . .
TGTGCCAGCGCCGGGACTAGCGACACTGAGCAGTTCTTC CASAGTSDTEQFF TRBV6-5 13 TRBJ2-1 . TRBD2
TGTGCCTGGAGTTTACAGGGGGCCCCTGAAGCTTTCTTT CAWSLQGAPEAFF TRBV30 13 TRBJ1-1 . TRBD1
TGCGCCAGCAGCTTACCCGGGACTAGCGGGAGTTATGGCTCCTACGAGCAGTACTTC CASSLPGTSGSYGSYEQYF TRBV5-1 19 TRBJ2-7 . TRBD2
TGTGCCAGCAGCATGAGACTAGCGGGAGGCCGCAATGAGCAGTTCTTC CASSMRLAGGRNEQFF TRBV7-2 16 TRBJ2-1 . TRBD2
TGTGCCAGTAGTATAGCTCGCGGGAGGTATGATGAGCAGTTCTTC CASSIARGRYDEQFF TRBV19 15 TRBJ2-1 . TRBD2
TGTGCCACCGTGACAGGGTCGACCTACAATGAGCAGTTCTTC CATVTGSTYNEQFF TRBV27 14 TRBJ2-1 . TRBD1
TGCGCCAGCAGCGCGGGACAGGCAACTAATGAAAAACTGTTTTTT CASSAGQATNEKLFF TRBV5-1 15 TRBJ1-4 . TRBD1
TGCAGCGTTGAAGATGATGTGATAGCTAACTATGGCTACACCTTC CSVEDDVIANYGYTF TRBV29-1 15 TRBJ1-2 . .
TGCAGCGTTGAAGATCGGTGGGGGCTTGACACTGAAGCTTTCTTT CSVEDRWGLDTEAFF TRBV29-1 15 TRBJ1-1 once .
TGCGCCAGCAGCGTTGGGGGGGGAACCTACGAGCAGTACTTC CASSVGGGTYEQYF TRBV5-1 14 TRBJ2-7 . TRBD2
TGTGCCTGGAGTTTGGGGACTAGCGCAGATACGCAGTATTTT CAWSLGTSADTQYF TRBV30 14 TRBJ2-3 . TRBD2
TGTGCCAGCAGCCACCTAAGGGGGAAAGAGACCCAGTACTTC CASSHLRGKETQYF TRBV3-1/TRBV3-2 14 TRBJ2-5 . .
TGTGCCAGCAGTGCGACCAACAGGGAACGCGGTCTGTTCTTC CASSATNRERGLFF TRBV2 14 TRBJ2-1 . .
TGTGCCACCACCCCCCACCCCCTAGCGGGACCTACCTACGAGCAGTACTTC CATTPHPLAGPTYEQYF TRBV15 17 TRBJ2-7 . TRBD2
TGTGCCAGCACCGAGACACCTACCTACGAGCAGTACTTC CASTETPTYEQYF TRBV6-5 13 TRBJ2-7 . .
TGTGCCAGCAGCCATTGGACTAGCGGGAGAGGTGAGCAGTTCTTC CASSHWTSGRGEQFF TRBV3-1/TRBV3-2 15 TRBJ2-1 . TRBD2
TGTGCCAGCAGTCTTCGGACAGGGGACTACGAGCAGTACTTC CASSLRTGDYEQYF TRBV6-5 14 TRBJ2-7 . TRBD1
TGTGCCAGCGGGGTAGTAGGGGGGGCTACTAATGAAAAACTGTTTTTT CASGVVGGATNEKLFF TRBV4-2 16 TRBJ1-4 . .
TGTGCCTGGAGTGTACTTTTCCACACTGAAGCTTTCTTT CAWSVLFHTEAFF TRBV30 13 TRBJ1-1 once .
TGTGCCACCTTTGGCATCTTCAATGAGCAGTTCTTC CATFGIFNEQFF TRBV10-3 12 TRBJ2-1 . .
TGTGCCAGCAGCTCGCTGACAGGGGCCTCCTACGAGCAGTACTTC CASSSLTGASYEQYF TRBV5-6 15 TRBJ2-7 . TRBD1
TGTGCCACCAGTGATCCCTTTTCTGAAGCTTTCTTT CATSDPFSEAFF TRBV24-1 12 TRBJ1-1 . .
TGTGCCAGCAGCTTCAAGAGAGGGGGCGCCTTTTACACCGGGGAGCTGTTTTTT CASSFKRGGAFYTGELFF TRBV5-8 18 TRBJ2-2 . TRBD1
TGTGCCAGTAGTATGTTCGGGGGTTATGAGCAGTTCTTC CASSMFGGYEQFF TRBV19 13 TRBJ2-1 . .
TGTGCCAGTATAGACATTGGCTCAAATGAAAAACTGTTTTTT CASIDIGSNEKLFF TRBV19 14 TRBJ1-4 . .
TGTGCCAGCAGCCTACGACTAGCGGGACTATGGTATTTT CASSLRLAGLWYF TRBV2 13 TRBJ2-3 . TRBD2
TGTGCCAGCAGCTCCGGGACAGGGGAGTTTCAGCCCCAGCATTTT CASSSGTGEFQPQHF TRBV5-6 15 TRBJ1-5 . TRBD1
TGTGCCACCAGGCCGGGACTAGCGGGTTACAATGAGCAGTTCTTC CATRPGLAGYNEQFF TRBV24-1 15 TRBJ2-1 . TRBD2
TGTGCCAGCAGTGAATTCGGTGCTAGCGGGAGCACAGATACGCAGTATTTT CASSEFGASGSTDTQYF TRBV6-1 17 TRBJ2-3 . TRBD2
TGCGCCAGCAGCCAAGGGTCAAGCGGTACGCAGTTCTTC CASSQGSSGTQFF TRBV4-1 13 TRBJ2-1 . .
TGCGCCAGCAGCCAAGCCCGACAGGGATTTAACACTGAAGCTTTCTTT CASSQARQGFNTEAFF TRBV4-1 16 TRBJ1-1 few TRBD1
TGTGCCAGCAGCGGACAGGAAACCTACTCCTACAATGAGCAGTTCTTC CASSGQETYSYNEQFF TRBV9 16 TRBJ2-1 . .
TGCGCCAGCAGCGTAACTAGCGGGAGCGGCACCGGGGAGCTGTTTTTT CASSVTSGSGTGELFF TRBV5-1 16 TRBJ2-2 . TRBD2
TGTGCCAGCAGTTTAGATTTGGGACAGGGGAATTCCGGGGAGCTGTTTTTT CASSLDLGQGNSGELFF TRBV27 17 TRBJ2-2 . TRBD1
TGTGCCAGCAGTTTCCCGGGACAGGGGGCGAACTATGGCTACACCTTC CASSFPGQGANYGYTF TRBV6-2/TRBV6-3 16 TRBJ1-2 . TRBD1
TGTGCCACCCTGGCGGGTAGCAATCAGCCCCAGCATTTT CATLAGSNQPQHF TRBV6-6 13 TRBJ1-5 . .
TGTGCCTGGAGGACTAGCGGGAGTGGCGAGCAGTACTTC CAWRTSGSGEQYF TRBV30 13 TRBJ2-7 once TRBD2
TGTGCCAGCAGCCGCTCCTGGGGGGGAGCAACTAATGAAAAACTGTTTTTT CASSRSWGGATNEKLFF TRBV11-2 17 TRBJ1-4 many .
TGTGCCAGCAGCCCGAGGAGGCTCCTCACCGGGGAGCTGTTTTTT CASSPRRLLTGELFF TRBV5-6 15 TRBJ2-2 . .
TGTGCCAGCAACCTCGCCGAGCGCGATGAGCAGTTCTTC CASNLAERDEQFF TRBV2 13 TRBJ2-1 . .
TGTGCCAGCAGCGCGCGACTAGCGGGAGAGCTTTTTCGCACAGATACGCAGTATTTT CASSARLAGELFRTDTQYF TRBV21-1 19 TRBJ2-3 . .